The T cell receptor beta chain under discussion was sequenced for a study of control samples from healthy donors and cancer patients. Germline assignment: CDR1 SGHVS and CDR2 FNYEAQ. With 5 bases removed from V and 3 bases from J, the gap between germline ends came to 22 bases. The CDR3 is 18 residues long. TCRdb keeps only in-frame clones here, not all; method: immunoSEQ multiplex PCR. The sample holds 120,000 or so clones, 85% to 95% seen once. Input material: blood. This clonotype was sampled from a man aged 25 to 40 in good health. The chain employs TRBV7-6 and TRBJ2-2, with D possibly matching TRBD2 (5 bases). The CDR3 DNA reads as TGTGCCAGCAGCACCCTAGGTCGGGGTTTCTATGACACCGGGGAGCTGTTTTTT. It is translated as CASSTLGRGFYDTGELFF.